This T cell receptor beta chain was found in a study of blood T cell repertoires in COVID-19. Whole-study context: There were acute and convalescent COVID-19 samples, and they came from the United States, Italy and Spain. Sources were T cells, B-cell-depleted T cells, or PBMCs; the material itself was cDNA or gDNA.

Per the original methods: Nucleated cell number was recorded as an estimate derived from reference gene primer amplification. TCRdb's copy holds only in-frame clones and misses some; the assay was immunoSEQ multiplex PCR. D and trimming come from the DNA, and the V and J calls and clone size come from that table. The sample contains tens of thousands of clones, roughly 72% of which appear only once. V trimming: 3 bases; J trimming: 3 bases; junction bases outside the gene matches: 4. CDR1 is LNHDA, CDR2 SQIVND, per germline (reference sequence). The CDR3 sequence is 16 residues long. This receptor was taken from a woman between 55 and 75 years old in a cohort sampled during active or convalescent COVID-19. Specimen: peripheral blood. This rearrangement joins TRBV19 to TRBJ2-2; TRBD2 matches 10 bases. The CDR3 sequence: CASSIFGLADTGELFF. Written as DNA, the CDR3 is TGTGCCAGTAGTATTTTCGGACTAGCGGACACCGGGGAGCTGTTTTTT.